A selection of T cell receptor beta chains follows, all from one sample in a study of identical twins. A single record per CDR3 protein comes from TCRdb applying MiXCR to the 5' RACE reads. Of a few hundred thousand distinct CDR3 sequences listed, around a tenth are singletons. Separately, the same data were catalogued under a study of yellow fever vaccine responses in identical twins.

What was sequenced was PBMCs. These receptors all come from a woman between 18 and 29 years old in good health. CDR3s include the opening cysteine and the closing phenylalanine or tryptophan. The order of the fields is J gene, D gene, V gene, clone size, CDR3 DNA, CDR3 protein. A D gene is named only where the DNA matches it firmly. Rows give clone size only sometimes, using once, few, many, or a class for an expanded clone.

j_gene: TRBJ1-1
d_gene: TRBD1
v_gene: TRBV7-6
abundance: -
CDR3nt: TGTGCCAGCAGCGGGGGACAGGGGGTCGGTCACACTGAAGCTTTCTTT
CDR3aa: CASSGGQGVGHTEAFF

j_gene: TRBJ2-7
d_gene: -
v_gene: TRBV28
abundance: -
CDR3nt: TGTGCCAGCAGTTTAAGGGTAAACGAGCAGTACTTC
CDR3aa: CASSLRVNEQYF

j_gene: TRBJ2-5
d_gene: -
v_gene: TRBV7-8
abundance: many
CDR3nt: TGTGCCAGCAGCTTAGGGTCACTACCAAGTTCGGAGACCCAGTACTTC
CDR3aa: CASSLGSLPSSETQYF

j_gene: TRBJ2-2
d_gene: -
v_gene: TRBV10-1
abundance: many
CDR3nt: TGCGCCAGCAGTGATCGGGCTAGTTCTCCGACCGGGGAGCTGTTTTTT
CDR3aa: CASSDRASSPTGELFF

j_gene: TRBJ2-2
d_gene: TRBD1
v_gene: TRBV20-1
abundance: many
CDR3nt: TGCAGTGCCCGGGACAGGCTGAACACCGGGGAGCTGTTTTTT
CDR3aa: CSARDRLNTGELFF

j_gene: TRBJ2-1
d_gene: -
v_gene: TRBV12-5
abundance: many
CDR3nt: TGTGCTAGTGGTTTGGTGGTCCGATCACAGCTCAATGAGCAGTTCTTC
CDR3aa: CASGLVVRSQLNEQFF

j_gene: TRBJ2-7
d_gene: TRBD2
v_gene: TRBV20-1
abundance: many
CDR3nt: TGCAGTGCTAAGCGGGAGTGGTACGAGCAGTACTTC
CDR3aa: CSAKREWYEQYF

j_gene: TRBJ2-7
d_gene: -
v_gene: TRBV20-1
abundance: many
CDR3nt: TGCAGTGCTAGAGATCTGAAGGGGGCCTACGAGCAGTACTTC
CDR3aa: CSARDLKGAYEQYF

j_gene: TRBJ2-3
d_gene: TRBD1
v_gene: TRBV4-3
abundance: many
CDR3nt: TGCGCCAGCAGCCAGAAGGGACAGTCCACAGATACGCAGTATTTT
CDR3aa: CASSQKGQSTDTQYF

j_gene: TRBJ2-5
d_gene: TRBD1
v_gene: TRBV4-1
abundance: -
CDR3nt: TGCGCCAGCAGCCCGGGACAGGGTTACACGGAGACCCAGTACTTC
CDR3aa: CASSPGQGYTETQYF

j_gene: TRBJ2-7
d_gene: -
v_gene: TRBV4-1
abundance: few
CDR3nt: TGCGCCAGCAGCCAAGTTTTGTCGGCTTTGGGCGAGCAGTACTTC
CDR3aa: CASSQVLSALGEQYF

j_gene: TRBJ1-5
d_gene: -
v_gene: TRBV4-2
abundance: many
CDR3nt: TGTGCCAGCAGCCAAGCCCCGGAGGGCAATCAGCCCCAGCATTTT
CDR3aa: CASSQAPEGNQPQHF

j_gene: TRBJ1-1
d_gene: TRBD1
v_gene: TRBV12-5
abundance: few
CDR3nt: TGTGCTAGTGGTTTGGTAAACTGGGCAGGGGGAGGAACTGAAGCTTTCTTT
CDR3aa: CASGLVNWAGGGTEAFF

j_gene: TRBJ2-3
d_gene: -
v_gene: TRBV2
abundance: -
CDR3nt: TGTGCCAGCAGTGAAGACCTACCAGCGCAGTATTTT
CDR3aa: CASSEDLPAQYF

j_gene: TRBJ2-7
d_gene: TRBD2
v_gene: TRBV10-3
abundance: -
CDR3nt: TGTGCCATCAGTGGAGAGCGGGAGTGGGACGAGCAGTACTTC
CDR3aa: CAISGEREWDEQYF

j_gene: TRBJ2-7
d_gene: -
v_gene: TRBV7-2
abundance: many
CDR3nt: TGTGCCAGCAGCTCGCTAGCTTTCAGGCCTACCTACGAGCAGTACTTC
CDR3aa: CASSSLAFRPTYEQYF

j_gene: TRBJ2-1
d_gene: TRBD2
v_gene: TRBV5-1
abundance: many
CDR3nt: TGCGCCAGCTACGACCCCTCACTAGCGGCCCCCTCGTACAATGAGCAGTTCTTC
CDR3aa: CASYDPSLAAPSYNEQFF